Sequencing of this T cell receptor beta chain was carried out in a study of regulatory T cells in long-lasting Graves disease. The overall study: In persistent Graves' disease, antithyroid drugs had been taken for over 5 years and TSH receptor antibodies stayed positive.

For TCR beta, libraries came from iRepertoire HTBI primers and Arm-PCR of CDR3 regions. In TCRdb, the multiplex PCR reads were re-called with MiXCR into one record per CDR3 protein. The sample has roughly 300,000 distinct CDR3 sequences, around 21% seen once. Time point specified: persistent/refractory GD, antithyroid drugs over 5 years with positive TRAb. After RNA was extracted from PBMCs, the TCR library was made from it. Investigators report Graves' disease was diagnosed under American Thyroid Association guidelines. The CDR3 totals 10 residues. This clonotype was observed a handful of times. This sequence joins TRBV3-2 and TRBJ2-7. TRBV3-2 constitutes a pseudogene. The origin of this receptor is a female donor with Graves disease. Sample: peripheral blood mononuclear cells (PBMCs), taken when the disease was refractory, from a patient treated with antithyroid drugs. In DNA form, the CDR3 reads TGTGCCAGCAGCCAAAGGTCCTCAGGATTC. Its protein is CASSQRSSGF.